This T cell receptor beta chain stems from a study of untreated major depressive disorder. About 29 ml of peripheral blood was collected per donor. CD4+ T cells were isolated from thawed PBMCs by magnetic negative selection. CDR1 is MDHEN, CDR2 SYDVKM, per germline. The V gene lost 6 bases and the J gene lost 5 bases, with 13 bases spanning the gap. This CDR3 region has 14 residues. Method: immunoSEQ multiplex PCR; TCRdb's copy keeps in-frame clones and lacks some. This sample has tens of thousands of clones; roughly nine tenths occur once, and the top ten carry more than 0.45%. Material: CD4+ T cells from PBMCs. The rearrangement joins TRBV28 to TRBJ1-4; tentatively, D is TRBD1 (6 bases). The receptor was isolated from a woman aged 40 to 50 in good health. This CDR3 reads CASSESGQNEKLFF. Here the CDR3 DNA reads TGTGCCAGCAGCGAATCGGGACAAAATGAAAAACTGTTTTTT. The variable domain in full, with the rest retrieved from reference TRBV28 and TRBJ1-4, is DVKVTQSSRYLVKRTGEKVFLECVQDMDHENMFWYRQDPGLGLRLIYFSYDVKMKEKGDIPEGYSVSREKKERFSLILESASTNQTSMYLCASSESGQNEKLFFGSGTQLSVL.